This T cell receptor (beta chain) was identified during a study of T cell repertoires in cytomegalovirus infection. On the study more broadly: Public TCR beta signature analysis indicated the presence of both CMV infection and matching HLA type.

Study-wide results and limits: HLA-C-restricted CMV-specific TCR beta clonotypes were dominant in the ex vivo response.

One entry per CDR3 protein results from TCRdb running MiXCR on the reads. The data contain 200,000 to 300,000 distinct CDR3 sequences, roughly 13% of them singletons. Only one count was recorded for this clonotype. Its antigen is unidentified. Sequencing input: PBMCs. The TCR was taken from a human donor in good health (CMV status not recorded). Some clones in this sample may be carry-over from other donors' samples.

In nucleotides, the CDR3 is TGCGCCAGCAGCCCAGAGAGGACTAGCGGGAGCTACGAGCAGTACTTC. Amino acids: CASSPERTSGSYEQYF. The rearrangement links TRBV5-1 to TRBJ2-7; the match to TRBD2 covers 13 bases. V was pared by 4 bases and J by 3 bases, with 7 bases of the junction left unmatched. Germline V lookup: CDR1 SGHRS, CDR2 YFSETQ. This CDR3 has 16 residues. Full variable domain (remainder filled in from reference TRBV5-1 and TRBJ2-7): KAGVTQTPRYLIKTRGQQVTLSCSPISGHRSVSWYQQTPGQGLQFLFEYFSETQRNKGNFPGRFSGRQFSNSRSEMNVSTLELGDSALYLCASSPERTSGSYEQYFGPGTRLTVT.